A selection of T cell receptor beta chains follows, all from one sample in a study of PD-1 blockade in classical Hodgkin lymphoma. The method was immunoSEQ multiplex PCR; TCRdb's version includes in-frame clones alone and lacks a portion of them. The sample includes tens of thousands of clones, more than 75% seen only once; the top ten take roughly 25%. The sample consisted of peripheral blood mononuclear cells (PBMCs), taken before the fourth cycle of nivolumab. These receptors all come from a human donor with classical Hodgkin lymphoma. Both conserved end residues are part of each CDR3. D genes are given only for firm matches. Rows give clone size only sometimes, using once, few, many, or a class for an expanded clone.

TRBV25-1	NA	TRBD1	TRBJ1-2	CASSDGRGRRGYTF	TGTGCCAGCAGTGATGGCAGGGGGCGCCGGGGCTACACCTTC
TRBV7-8	NA	NA	TRBJ2-3	CASRFTQGPTDTQYF	TGTGCCAGCAGATTCACTCAGGGGCCCACAGATACGCAGTATTTT
TRBV6-1	NA	NA	TRBJ2-1	CASSEEPGPRRDNEQFF	TGTGCCAGCAGTGAAGAGCCGGGACCCCGCCGCGACAATGAGCAGTTCTTC
TRBV19	NA	TRBD2	TRBJ2-1	CASSILGTSGMNEQFF	TGTGCCAGTAGTATTCTCGGGACTAGCGGGATGAATGAGCAGTTCTTC
TRBV7-6	NA	NA	TRBJ2-3	CASSLEIGPDTQYF	TGTGCCAGCAGCTTAGAGATAGGGCCAGATACGCAGTATTTT
TRBV20-1	NA	NA	TRBJ1-3	CSARGKNTIYF	TGCAGTGCTAGAGGAAAGAACACCATATATTTT
TRBV6-1	NA	TRBD1	TRBJ1-2	CASSGGQGAYGYTF	TGTGCCAGCAGCGGGGGACAGGGGGCATACGGCTACACCTTC
TRBV25-1	once	NA	TRBJ2-7	CASSEWDNREQYF	TGTGCCAGCAGTGAATGGGACAACAGAGAGCAGTACTTC
TRBV19	NA	NA	TRBJ1-2	CASSMTRSTLGYGYTF	TGTGCCAGTAGTATGACAAGGTCGACCCTTGGGTATGGCTACACCTTC
TRBV29-1	NA	TRBD2	TRBJ2-5	CSVEETGGETQYF	TGCAGCGTTGAGGAGACGGGGGGAGAGACCCAGTACTTC
TRBV30	NA	NA	TRBJ2-7	CAWSGRAAYEQYF	TGTGCCTGGAGTGGGAGGGCGGCCTACGAGCAGTACTTC
TRBV15	NA	TRBD1	TRBJ1-4	CATSRITGVLPGEFF	TGTGCCACCAGCCGAATTACAGGGGTCCTCCCAGGGGAGTTTTTT
TRBV30	NA	NA	TRBJ2-3	CAWSSVRVAGLTDTQYF	TGTGCCTGGAGTTCCGTTAGGGTCGCGGGGTTGACAGATACGCAGTATTTT
TRBV11-2	NA	NA	TRBJ2-1	CASSLETHNNEQFF	TGTGCCAGCAGCTTAGAGACGCATAACAATGAGCAGTTCTTC
TRBV9	NA	TRBD1	TRBJ2-7	CASSPDRGFYEQYF	TGTGCCAGCAGCCCAGACAGGGGTTTTTACGAGCAGTACTTC
TRBV7-9	NA	TRBD2	TRBJ2-3	CAGGDGSNTQYF	TGTGCCGGGGGGGACGGATCAAATACGCAGTATTTT
TRBV5-4	NA	TRBD1	TRBJ1-2	CASSPRTGGIYGYTF	TGTGCCAGCAGCCCAAGGACAGGGGGCATCTATGGCTACACCTTC
TRBV18	NA	NA	TRBJ2-7	CASSPTETYEQYF	TGTGCCAGCTCGCCTACAGAGACCTACGAGCAGTACTTC
TRBV18	NA	NA	TRBJ2-1	CASSPPGLYNEQFF	TGTGCCAGCTCACCACCGGGGCTTTACAATGAGCAGTTCTTC
TRBV10-3	NA	NA	TRBJ1-3	CAISDRTSGENTIYF	TGTGCCATCAGTGACCGGACATCAGGGGAAAACACCATATATTTT
TRBV20-1	NA	NA	TRBJ2-5	CSARVQGTQYF	TGCAGTGCTAGAGTACAGGGGACCCAGTACTTC
TRBV10-3	NA	NA	TRBJ1-6	CAIRGRQDILRGPSPLHF	TGTGCCATCAGGGGGCGACAGGATATCCTACGGGGGCCTTCACCCCTCCACTTT
TRBV6-6	NA	NA	TRBJ2-5	CAAGTQETQYF	TGTGCTGCCGGGACCCAAGAGACCCAGTACTTC
TRBV2	NA	NA	TRBJ1-6	CASSEGNKSPLHF	TGTGCCAGCAGTGAGGGGAATAAGTCACCCCTCCACTTT
TRBV2	NA	NA	TRBJ1-6	CASIMGLNSPLHF	TGTGCCAGCATCATGGGACTTAATTCACCCCTCCACTTT